The 18 T cell receptor beta chains given below trace back to one sample, sequenced in a study of PD-1 blockade in classical Hodgkin lymphoma. This sample's time point: newly diagnosed, previously untreated cHL patient sample. Method: immunoSEQ multiplex PCR; TCRdb's copy keeps in-frame clones and lacks some. The profile shows about 22,000 clones, around 94% of them singletons. Material for sequencing was peripheral blood mononuclear cells (PBMCs). The source of these receptors is a human donor with classical Hodgkin lymphoma.

The chain is built from TRBV7-2 and TRBJ2-7; D call uncertain. V shed 5 bases and J shed 0 bases, with 14 bases lying between them. The CDR3 runs 15 residues. CDR1 SGHTA and CDR2 FQGNSA come from the germline V gene. CDR3 nucleotide sequence: TGTGCCAGCAGCCCCGGCCCTCTCCCCTCCTACGAGCAGTACTTC. Its translation: CASSPGPLPSYEQYF.

The rearrangement links TRBV28 to TRBJ2-4, with D perhaps being TRBD1 or TRBD2 (5 bases each). The CDR3 is made up of 16 amino acids. Germline V gene lookup returns CDR1 MDHEN and CDR2 SYDVKM. Trimming took off 2 bases at V and 3 bases at J, with 14 bases between the two ends. CDR3 sequence reads: CASSLRGAKGKNIQYF. The CDR3 coding sequence is TGTGCCAGCAGTTTAAGAGGGGCTAAGGGCAAAAACATTCAGTACTTC.

With respect to this clone: The germline gene is not matched at one end of the junction; a read error may be the cause. This rearrangement joins TRBV7-2 to TRBJ2-2, with a tentative D call TRBD2 (6 bases). The V gene's germline CDR1 is SGHTA and CDR2 FQGNSA. The CDR3 is 14 amino acids. CDR3 bases: TGTGCCAGCAGCCTAGCGTCTGGGGCCGGGGAGCTGTTTTTT. Translation: CASSLASGAGELFF. The whole variable domain, remainder taken from reference TRBV7-2 and TRBJ2-2, is GAGVSQSPSNKVTEKGKDVELRCDPISGHTALYWYRQSLGQGLEFLIYFQGNSAPDKSGLPSDRFSAERTGGSVSTLTIQRTQQEDSAVYLCASSLASGAGELFFGEGSRLTVL.

This chain links TRBV5-1 with TRBJ2-2; 11 bases align to TRBD1. Germline V gene sequence: CDR1 SGHRS, CDR2 YFSETQ. V shed 4 bases and J 6 bases; nucleotides not matched to a gene: 5. The CDR3 has 15 amino acids. Here the CDR3 reads CASSPRTGGAGELFF. CDR3 DNA sequence: TGCGCCAGCAGCCCCCGGACAGGGGGCGCCGGGGAGCTGTTTTTT.

The V and J genes are TRBV2 and TRBJ2-1; possibly TRBD2 for D (6 bases). The germline gives CDR1 SNHLY, CDR2 FYNNEI. V was cut by 6 bases and J by 6 bases, with 12 bases left in between. The length of the CDR3 is 13 residues. This CDR3 reads CASRRDSGNEQFF. CDR3 DNA: TGTGCCAGCAGACGGGACTCCGGCAATGAGCAGTTCTTC.

The V call is TRBV6-5, the J call TRBJ1-1, with 7 bases identical to TRBD1. The CDR3 has 15 amino acids. The germline gives CDR1 MNHEY, CDR2 SVGAGI. V was pared by 4 bases and J by 4 bases, with 9 bases of the junction left unmatched. The DNA of the CDR3 is TGTGCCAGCAGTTCATTACAGGGGTATCGCACTGAAGCTTTCTTT. It encodes CASSSLQGYRTEAFF.

The V gene is TRBV5-6, the J gene TRBJ2-4, with 7 bases that match TRBD1. The V segment lost 4 bases and the J segment 16 bases; nucleotides outside the gene matches: 11. CDR3 length: 12 residues. Germline CDR1 SGHDT, CDR2 YYEEEE. The CDR3 region is CASSLQTGTDYF. CDR3 DNA: TGTGCCAGCAGCCTACAGACCGGGACAGACTACTTC. Supplemented by reference TRBV5-6 and TRBJ2-4, the full variable domain reads DAGVTQSPTHLIKTRGQQVTLRCSPKSGHDTVSWYQQALGQGPQFIFQYYEEEERQRGNFPDRFSGHQFPNYSSELNVNALLLGDSALYLCASSLQTGTDYFGAGTRLSVL.

The table lists this clone with a count of one. This chain joins TRBV9 and TRBJ2-5; 7 bases align to TRBD2. The germline gives CDR1 SGDLS, CDR2 YYNGEE. The length of the CDR3 is 14 residues. The V segment lost 2 bases and the J segment 1 base; nucleotides outside the gene matches: 2. CDR3 amino acids: CASSVGTIQETQYF. The CDR3 nucleotides are TGTGCCAGCAGCGTCGGGACTATCCAAGAGACCCAGTACTTC.

The CDR3 loop is CAISVSLPRTGSDTQYF. As DNA, the CDR3 is TGTGCCATCAGTGTGTCTTTGCCAAGGACGGGATCCGATACGCAGTATTTT. J is TRBJ2-3 and V is TRBV10-3, with D maybe TRBD2 (5 bases). Germline CDR1 and CDR2: ENHRY and SYGVKD. The length of the CDR3 is 17 residues. Deletions cut 4 bases from V and 6 bases from J, with 23 bases between.

The chain carries TRBV5-8 and TRBJ2-7; the D is unclear. Trimming removed 4 bases at V and 0 bases at J, with 11 bases between. CDR1 and CDR2 from the germline V gene are SGHTS and YDEGEE. The CDR3 length is 14 residues. For the CDR3, the DNA is TGTGCCAGCAGCCAGTTACAGATCTCCTACGAGCAGTACTTC. Translation: CASSQLQISYEQYF.

The chain couples TRBV5-5 to TRBJ2-7, with 8 positions matching TRBD1. Trimming took 6 bases from V and 5 from J; bases not matched to a gene: 16. CDR3 length equals 16 residues. Germline V gene lookup returns CDR1 SGHKS and CDR2 YYEKEE (reference sequence). CDR3 region: CASTILGPAGGNEQYF. The CDR3 DNA follows: TGTGCCAGCACCATCCTTGGGCCCGCAGGGGGCAACGAGCAGTACTTC.

In nucleotides, the CDR3 is TGTGCCAGCAGGACTGACAGCACAGATACGCAGTATTTT. It encodes CASRTDSTDTQYF. The genes are TRBV2 and TRBJ2-3; D remains ambiguous. Deletions cut 6 bases from V and 0 bases from J, with 7 bases between. Germline CDR1 and CDR2: SNHLY and FYNNEI. CDR3 size: 13 residues.

CDR3: CASSLGQGTLETQYF. The DNA for the CDR3 is TGTGCCAGCAGCTTAGGGCAGGGGACGTTAGAGACCCAGTACTTC. V gene TRBV11-3 combines with J gene TRBJ2-5; D may be TRBD1 (6 bases). The CDR3 consists of 15 residues. In germline, CDR1 is SGHNT, CDR2 YENEEA. The V gene lost 1 base and the J gene lost 4 bases, with 13 bases spanning the gap.

A few counts support this clone. The rearrangement links TRBV19 to TRBJ1-6; D gene ambiguous. The CDR3 has 13 residues. CDR1 is LNHDA and CDR2 is SQIVND in the germline V gene (reference sequence). V shed 5 bases and J shed 6 bases, with 8 bases lying between them. For the CDR3, the DNA is TGTGCCAGTAGTCTCTCGCCTAATTCACCCCTCCACTTT. It translates to CASSLSPNSPLHF.

This chain connects TRBV19 to TRBJ2-1; TRBD2 agrees at 10 bases. This CDR3 has 13 amino acids. Germline CDR1 is LNHDA and CDR2 is SQIVND (reference sequence). V gave up 7 bases and J gave up 9 bases; unmatched junction bases: 6. The CDR3 region has the DNA TGTGCCAGTAAGGAGCGGGGGGGCTCTGAGCAGTTCTTC. Residues: CASKERGGSEQFF. Full variable domain (missing parts from reference TRBV19 and TRBJ2-1): DGGITQSPKYLFRKEGQNVTLSCEQNLNHDAMYWYRQDPGQGLRLIYYSQIVNDFQKGDIAEGYSVSREKKESFPLTVTSAQKNPTAFYLCASKERGGSEQFFGPGTRLTVL.

This clone showed up just once. This sequence joins TRBV18 and TRBJ2-1; possible D gene TRBD2, 6 bases. This CDR3 has 16 amino acids. Germline CDR1 and CDR2: KGHSH and LQKENI. The V gene lost 1 base and the J gene lost 1 base, with 11 bases spanning the gap. The CDR3 nucleotides read TGTGCCAGCTCACCACGGGCTAGCGATTCCTACAATGAGCAGTTCTTC. This sequence encodes CASSPRASDSYNEQFF.

The chain recombines TRBV5-6 with TRBJ2-2; 9 bases agree with TRBD1. Germline CDR1 is SGHDT and CDR2 is YYEEEE. Trimming removed 6 bases from V and 1 base from J; junction bases left unmatched: 7. The CDR3 contains 16 residues. The CDR3 protein is CASNTPGQGNTGELFF. In nucleotides, the CDR3 is TGTGCCAGCAACACGCCGGGACAGGGGAACACCGGGGAGCTGTTTTTT.

The chain links TRBV4-3 to TRBJ2-7; D perhaps matches TRBD2 (6 bases). Trimming took 0 bases from V and 2 from J, leaving 11 bases between them. The CDR3 covers 15 residues. Germline V lookup: CDR1 LGHNA, CDR2 YSLEER. CDR3 loop: CASSQDRGFPYEQYF. The CDR3 nucleotides read TGCGCCAGCAGCCAAGATCGGGGGTTCCCCTACGAGCAGTACTTC.